One sample yielded the 14 T cell receptor beta chains listed below, sequenced in a study of metastatic and nonmetastatic thyroid tumors. Patients had received no treatment of any kind before thyroid surgery. TCRdb re-clonotyped the PCR reads via MiXCR. This sample has some 30,000 clones, with roughly 33% found just once. The sample was tumor tissue. These receptor sequences come from a female donor with papillary thyroid cancer or a benign thyroid nodule (not recorded which). Some clones in this sample may be carry-over from other donors' samples.

The chain recombines TRBV7-6 with TRBJ2-1; D call uncertain. The CDR3 has 14 residues. Per the germline V gene, CDR1 is SGHVS and CDR2 is FNYEAQ. Trimming took off 2 bases at V and 6 bases at J, with 11 bases between the two ends. Written as DNA, the CDR3 is TGTGCCAGCAGCTTATCGGCGACGGGCAATGAGCAGTTCTTC. Translation gives CASSLSATGNEQFF.

This clone has only a few counts. V gene TRBV6-1 combines with J gene TRBJ2-2, with unresolved D. The CDR3 has 13 residues. Germline lookup yields CDR1 MNHNS and CDR2 SASEGT. The ends were cut back, 10 bases at V and 5 bases at J, with 14 bases in the middle. CDR3 sequence reads: CANLLRATGELFF. The CDR3 DNA is TGTGCCAACCTCTTAAGGGCGACCGGGGAGCTGTTTTTT.

V usage is TRBV7-2 and J usage is TRBJ2-1, with a possible D match to TRBD2 (5 bases). This CDR3 region has 15 residues. Trimming pared 2 bases from V and 0 bases from J, leaving 8 bases between. Per the germline V gene, CDR1 is SGHTA and CDR2 is FQGNSA. CDR3 DNA sequence: TGTGCCAGCAGCTTACCGGGGAGCTCCTACAATGAGCAGTTCTTC. This translates into CASSLPGSSYNEQFF.

The gene calls are TRBV5-1 and TRBJ2-2; tentative D call: TRBD2 (6 bases). There are 15 residues in the CDR3. V was shortened by 4 bases and J by 2 bases, with 12 bases between the two germline ends. The germline V gene has CDR1 SGHRS and CDR2 YFSETQ. CDR3 region: CASSLSGTNTGELFF. CDR3 bases: TGCGCCAGCAGCCTGTCCGGGACTAACACCGGGGAGCTGTTTTTT.

The V and J genes are TRBV11-2 and TRBJ2-2; weak D call: TRBD2 (6 bases). This CDR3 comprises 14 residues. The ends were cut back, 0 bases at V and 5 bases at J, with 7 bases in the middle. Germline V lookup: CDR1 SGHAT, CDR2 FQNNGV. CDR3 loop: CASSLEAGTGELFF. For the CDR3, the DNA is TGTGCCAGCAGCTTAGAGGCGGGAACCGGGGAGCTGTTTTTT.

This clone came up many times. This sequence joins TRBV7-3 and TRBJ1-2, with 9 bases matching TRBD1. Per the germline V gene, CDR1 is SGHTA and CDR2 is FQGTGA. The CDR3 loop spans 16 amino acids. The trim removed 0 bases at V and 6 bases at J, leaving 8 bases unmatched. The CDR3 nucleotides read TGTGCCAGCAGCTTAACCCCCGGGACAGGGCTTGATGGCTACACCTTC. As protein: CASSLTPGTGLDGYTF.

The chain combines TRBV5-1 with TRBJ2-7; 9 bases align to TRBD1. CDR3 length: 15 amino acids. The germline CDR1 and CDR2 sequences are SGHRS and YFSETQ. The junction had 5 bases not matched to a gene; V was cut back by 0 bases and J by 4 bases. The chain's CDR3 is CASSLGTGEAYEQYF. Written as DNA, the CDR3 is TGCGCCAGCAGCTTGGGGACAGGGGAGGCATACGAGCAGTACTTC.

This sequence joins TRBV9 and TRBJ1-2, with no clear D. This CDR3 contains 14 residues. From germline, CDR1 is SGDLS and CDR2 YYNGEE. Trimming removed 3 bases at V and 3 bases at J, with 12 bases between. CDR3 bases: TGTGCCAGCAGCGGTGCCTTGGGTGACTATGGCTACACCTTC. Translated, it gives CASSGALGDYGYTF. Full variable domain (rest looked up from reference TRBV9 and TRBJ1-2): DSGVTQTPKHLITATGQRVTLRCSPRSGDLSVYWYQQSLDQGLQFLIQYYNGEERAKGNILERFSAQQFPDLHSELNLSSLELGDSALYFCASSGALGDYGYTFGSGTRLTVV.

V usage is TRBV20-1 and J usage is TRBJ2-3; 16 bases match TRBD2. The trim removed 2 bases at V and 2 bases at J, leaving 4 bases unmatched. Germline V gene lookup returns CDR1 DFQATT and CDR2 SNEGSKA (reference sequence). CDR3 length: 17 residues. The CDR3 reads CSARPGTSGGDTDTQYF. CDR3 sequence (DNA): TGCAGTGCTAGACCCGGGACTAGCGGGGGGGACACAGATACGCAGTATTTT.

The CDR3 coding sequence is TGTGCCAGCAGTGAAGAACTAGCGATTTACAATGAGCAGTTCTTC. The encoded protein is CASSEELAIYNEQFF. The chain links TRBV6-1 to TRBJ2-1, with 7 bases matching TRBD2. Germline V gene data show CDR1 as MNHNS and CDR2 as SASEGT. The ends lost 1 base at V and 4 bases at J; junction bases unmatched: 4. This CDR3 region has 15 residues.

The V gene is TRBV20-1, the J gene TRBJ2-1; 8 bases line up with TRBD2. The CDR3 covers 12 residues. J gave up 9 bases and V 3 bases, and 4 bases lay outside the gene matches. The germline CDR1 and CDR2 sequences are DFQATT and SNEGSKA (reference sequence). The chain's CDR3 is CSASSGIGEQFF. DNA for the CDR3: TGCAGTGCTAGTAGCGGGATAGGTGAGCAGTTCTTC.

The rearrangement links TRBV7-9 to TRBJ2-7, with TRBD1 identical over 8 bases. There are 15 residues in the CDR3. CDR1 is SEHNR, CDR2 FQNEAQ, per germline (reference sequence). J gave up 6 bases and V 3 bases, and 10 bases lay outside the gene matches. The CDR3 region has the DNA TGTGCCAGCAGCTTTTCCGGGACAGGCCCCCTCGAGCAGTACTTC. Translating it yields CASSFSGTGPLEQYF.

The chain is built from TRBV24-1 and TRBJ2-1, with D perhaps TRBD2 (5 bases). Germline V lookup: CDR1 KGHDR, CDR2 SFDVKD. The CDR3 is made up of 16 amino acids. Trimming removed 5 bases at V and 0 bases at J, with 13 bases between. The CDR3 region is CATSGGSDASYNEQFF. The CDR3 DNA reads TGTGCCACCAGTGGCGGTAGCGATGCCTCCTACAATGAGCAGTTCTTC.

Of note for this clone: The junction departs from the called germline gene at one end, perhaps through a read error. The chain links TRBV5-1 to TRBJ2-2; D perhaps matches TRBD2 (5 bases). Germline CDR1 and CDR2: SGHRS and YFSETQ. The CDR3 has 15 residues. The DNA of the CDR3 is TGCGCCAGCAGCTTGGGGCATTCGAACACCGGGGATCTGTTTTTT. Protein sequence: CASSLGHSNTGDLFF. Drawing the rest from reference TRBV5-1 and TRBJ2-2, the complete variable domain is KAGVTQTPRYLIKTRGQQVTLSCSPISGHRSVSWYQQTPGQGLQFLFEYFSETQRNKGNFPGRFSGRQFSNSRSEMNVSTLELGDSALYLCASSLGHSNTGDLFFGEGSRLTVL.